This TCR beta chain was sequenced in a study of T cells after yellow fever vaccination. Points from the study as a whole: Most clones from primary vaccination were detected again post-booster (roughly 95% CD4, 88% CD8).

V dropped 5 bases and J dropped 7; count of bases not matched to a gene: 12. The CDR3 extends over 15 amino acids. The V gene's germline CDR1 is SGHVS and CDR2 FNYEAQ. Concerning this clonotype: Its antigen is currently unknown.

TCRdb recomputed calls from the 5' RACE reads with MiXCR, one row per CDR3 protein. The sample includes under 700,000 distinct CDR3 sequences, about a sixth of them seen just once. The chain recombines TRBV7-6 with TRBJ2-5; 8 nucleotides line up with TRBD1. This specimen was PBMCs, taken 5 to 6 days after the first yellow fever vaccination. The receptor was isolated from a man aged 18 to 30 who received the YFV17D yellow fever vaccine. The CDR3 sequence is CASSPRTGLRGTQYF. DNA for the CDR3: TGTGCCAGCAGCCCCAGGACAGGGCTCAGGGGGACCCAGTACTTC.